This TCR beta chain was identified in a study of CXCR3-negative and CXCR3-positive naive CD8 T cells. Study results and caveats: Memory CD8+ cells showed much lower diversity, while both naive subsets displayed comparably high diversity.

Naive CD8+ T cells showed a CD45RO-CCR7+CD27+CD95- phenotype. For this clonotype: Its specificity is not known.

UMI-labeled TRB cDNA libraries were prepared by 5' RACE. TCRdb re-called the 5' RACE reads and catalogs CDR3 proteins one per entry, DNA excluded. The sample's table shows 100,000 to 150,000 distinct CDR3 sequences. Germline CDR1 is MNHEY and CDR2 is SMNVEV (reference sequence). This CDR3 is built from 13 residues. The sequence was collected from a human donor in good health. Some clones in this sample may be carry-over from other donors' samples. This chain uses TRBV27 with TRBJ2-7; TCRdb designates TRBD1, a call that cannot be tested without DNA. The material sequenced was naive CXCR3- CD8+ T cells from blood. The subset here: CD45RO-CCR7+CD27+CD95- naive CD8+ T cells lacking CXCR3 (TNR3-). CDR3: CASSLRIGVEQYF.